This TCR beta chain was identified in a study of blood T cell repertoires in COVID-19. Study as a whole: Acute and convalescent COVID-19 samples came from the United States, Italy and Spain.

Data came from immunoSEQ multiplex PCR; TCRdb stores just in-frame clones and leaves some out. The sample lists 150,000 to 200,000 clones, around 93% occurring once. The source of this sequence is a woman aged 50 to 60 with acute or convalescent COVID-19. The sample comprised peripheral blood.

CDR3 amino acids: CASSAQGGSPLHF. The CDR3 DNA reads TGTGCCAGCAGTGCCCAGGGGGGTTCACCCCTCCACTTT. The chain recombines TRBV6-4 with TRBJ1-6, with TRBD1 identical over 7 bases. Germline loops: CDR1 MRHNA, CDR2 SNTAGT. J gave up 9 bases and V 4 bases, and 3 bases lay outside the gene matches. There are 13 residues in the CDR3.